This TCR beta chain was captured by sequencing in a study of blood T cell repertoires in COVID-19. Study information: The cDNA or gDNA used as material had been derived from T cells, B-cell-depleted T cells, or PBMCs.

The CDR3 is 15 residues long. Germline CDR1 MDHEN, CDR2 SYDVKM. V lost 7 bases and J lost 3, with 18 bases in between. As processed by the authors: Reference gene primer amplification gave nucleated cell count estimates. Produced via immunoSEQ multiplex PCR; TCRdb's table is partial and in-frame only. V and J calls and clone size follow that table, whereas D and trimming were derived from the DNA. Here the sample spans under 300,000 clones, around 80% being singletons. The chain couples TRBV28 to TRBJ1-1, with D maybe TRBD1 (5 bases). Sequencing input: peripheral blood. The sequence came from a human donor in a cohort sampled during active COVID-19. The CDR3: CASIPRGKGYTEAFF. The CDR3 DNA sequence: TGTGCCAGCATCCCGCGGGGGAAGGGGTACACTGAAGCTTTCTTT.